This TCR beta chain was sequenced in a study of control samples from healthy donors and cancer patients (dated by TCRdb to 2019 to 2021). The library was generated by the immunoSEQ multiplex PCR assay. This is the immuneACCESS table as TCRdb keeps it, with only in-frame sequences that have V and J called. A part of the clones is gone; compared with another copy, unresolved V genes explain less than half, and the rest is unexplained. For this sample the table gives approximately 6,600 clones, of which around 72% were detected only once. Of the sample, 7% to 8% is held by the ten largest clones. With regard to this clone: The antigen this receptor binds is unknown. No base qualities exist here, and no much larger clone lies one base off it.

Deletion took 1 base off V and 4 bases off J, with a span of 7 bases between the germline ends. The CDR3 holds 13 amino acids from the cysteine to the phenylalanine. Only the CDR3 DNA stays, 39 bases, in frame from base 1. From a lookup of the germline V gene (reference sequence), CDR1 and CDR2 are SEHNR and FQNEAQ. The receptor was isolated from a male donor with melanoma. The chain is assembled from TRBV7-9 and TRBJ2-5; no confident D gene assignment can be made. Sequencing used formalin-fixed, paraffin-embedded tissue. The CDR3 region has the sequence CASSLVGLETQYF. The DNA sequence reads TGTGCCAGCAGCTTAGTGGGGTTAGAGACCCAGTACTTC.